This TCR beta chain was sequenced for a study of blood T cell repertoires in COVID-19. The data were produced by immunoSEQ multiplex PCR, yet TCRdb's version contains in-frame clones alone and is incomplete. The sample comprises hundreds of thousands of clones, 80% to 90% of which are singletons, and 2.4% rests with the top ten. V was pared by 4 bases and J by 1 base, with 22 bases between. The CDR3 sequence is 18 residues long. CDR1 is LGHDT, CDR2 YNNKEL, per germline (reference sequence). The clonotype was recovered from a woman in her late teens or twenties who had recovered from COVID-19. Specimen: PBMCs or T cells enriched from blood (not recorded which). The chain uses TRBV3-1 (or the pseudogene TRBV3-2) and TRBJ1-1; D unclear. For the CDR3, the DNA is TGTGCCAGCAGCCCCGAGATACCGGCGGCAGCCGGGAACACTGAAGCTTTCTTT. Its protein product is CASSPEIPAAAGNTEAFF.